The 9 T cell receptor beta chains presented below share a single source sample, sequenced in a study of cytomegalovirus exposure and HLA in healthy donors. Libraries were prepared by immunoSEQ multiplex PCR; TCRdb keeps only in-frame clonotypes and omits some of them. The profile shows more than 110,000 clones, 80% to 90% of them singletons. The sequenced material came from PBMCs. The receptor source for this set is a man aged 18 to 30 in good health and CMV-seronegative.

The CDR3 nucleotides read TGTGCCAGCAGCCCCCAGCGGGGAGGGACCCAGTACTTC. Amino acids: CASSPQRGGTQYF. This chain joins TRBV11-2 and TRBJ2-5; TRBD2 matches 7 bases. The CDR3 sequence is 13 residues long. Germline V lookup: CDR1 SGHAT, CDR2 FQNNGV. The V segment lost 5 bases and the J segment 7 bases; nucleotides outside the gene matches: 7. Looking up the rest from reference TRBV11-2 and TRBJ2-5 gives the full variable domain: EAGVAQSPRYKIIEKRQSVAFWCNPISGHATLYWYQQILGQGPKLLIQFQNNGVVDDSQLPKDRFSAERLKGVDSTLKIQPAKLEDSAVYLCASSPQRGGTQYFGPGTRLLVL.

The chain is built from TRBV9 and TRBJ2-1, with 7 bases lining up with TRBD1. Germline V gene data show CDR1 as SGDLS and CDR2 as YYNGEE. With 2 bases clipped from V and 0 bases from J, the junction kept 5 bases outside the gene matches. This CDR3 spans 16 amino acids. The CDR3 region has the DNA TGTGCCAGCAGCGTTTTAGGGGGCGACTCCTACAATGAGCAGTTCTTC. It is translated as CASSVLGGDSYNEQFF.

The V gene is TRBV28, the J gene TRBJ2-3; possibly TRBD2 for D (7 bases). The germline V gene encodes CDR1 MDHEN and CDR2 SYDVKM. The V end was cut by 7 bases, the J end by 11 bases, with 16 bases between. The CDR3 is 12 residues long. The CDR3 reads CASTLGGVGQYF. CDR3 in DNA: TGTGCCAGCACCTTAGGGGGGGTTGGGCAGTATTTT.

The chain combines TRBV7-9 with TRBJ2-1, with no clear D. This CDR3 is 17 amino acids long. V was trimmed by 3 bases and J by 3 bases, leaving 18 bases between them. Germline CDR1 reads SEHNR; CDR2 reads FQNEAQ (reference sequence). The CDR3 region is CASSFYKNSYFYNEQFF. CDR3 nucleotide sequence: TGTGCCAGCAGCTTTTATAAAAACTCCTACTTCTACAATGAGCAGTTCTTC.

CDR3 DNA sequence: TGTGCCAGCAGCCAAACCTTTACAGGTGCAACTAATGAAAAACTGTTTTTT. Its translation is CASSQTFTGATNEKLFF. The gene calls are TRBV14 and TRBJ1-4, with D perhaps matching TRBD1 (5 bases). Germline assignment: CDR1 SGHDN and CDR2 FVKESK. V lost 2 bases and J lost 0, with 13 bases in between. The CDR3 length is 17 residues.

V gene TRBV5-7 combines with J gene TRBJ2-5, with 11 bases that match TRBD1. TRBV5-7 is identified as an open reading frame with a role that is uncertain. This CDR3 contains 14 residues. V shed 10 bases and J 3 bases; nucleotides not matched to a gene: 8. The CDR3 is CAGPWDRGEETQYF. CDR3 coding DNA: TGTGCCGGGCCTTGGGACAGGGGGGAAGAGACCCAGTACTTC.

The rearrangement uses TRBV9 and TRBJ2-2, with 12 bases matching TRBD1. Germline lookup yields CDR1 SGDLS and CDR2 YYNGEE. V dropped 5 bases and J dropped 6; count of bases not matched to a gene: 8. The CDR3 contains 16 residues. The CDR3 protein is CASRATGTGGSGELFF. In DNA form, the CDR3 reads TGTGCCAGCAGAGCTACCGGGACAGGGGGCTCCGGGGAGCTGTTTTTT.

The chain couples TRBV9 to TRBJ2-7; D call uncertain. The CDR3 is 17 amino acids. The V gene lost 0 bases and the J gene lost 0 bases, with 16 bases spanning the gap. Germline V gene sequence: CDR1 SGDLS, CDR2 YYNGEE. The CDR3 DNA is TGTGCCAGCAGCGTAGCGGTGAACGCTCCCTACTCCTACGAGCAGTACTTC. Residues: CASSVAVNAPYSYEQYF.

The chain employs TRBV5-1 and TRBJ2-1; 7 bases match TRBD2. This CDR3 comprises 15 residues. J was trimmed by 0 bases and V by 5 bases; bases with no gene match: 5. The germline V gene encodes CDR1 SGHRS and CDR2 YFSETQ. The CDR3 DNA reads as TGCGCCAGCAGTTTTCTAGCGGACTCCTACAATGAGCAGTTCTTC. It encodes CASSFLADSYNEQFF.